A selection of T cell receptor beta chains follows, all from one sample in a study of cytomegalovirus exposure and HLA in healthy donors. Libraries were prepared by immunoSEQ multiplex PCR; TCRdb keeps only in-frame clonotypes and omits some of them. The sample carries hundreds of thousands of clones, over 80% recorded once. The sequenced material came from PBMCs. The receptors shown here come from a young woman in good health and CMV-seronegative. Each CDR3 is given with its conserved first and last residue. A D gene is named only where the DNA matches it firmly. The size of a clone is reported for some rows only, either as once, few or many, or as a class for expanded clones.

>TRBJ2-3|TRBD1|-|TRBV27
CASRPNRGGSDTQYF
TGTGCCAGCAGGCCTAACAGGGGTGGCTCAGATACGCAGTATTTT
>TRBJ1-2|-|-|TRBV4-1
CASSQDLQGRQYGYTF
TGCGCCAGCAGCCAAGATCTCCAGGGGAGACAATATGGCTACACCTTC
>TRBJ1-5|-|-|TRBV2
CASDPGNNQPQHF
TGTGCCAGCGACCCGGGGAACAATCAGCCCCAGCATTTT
>TRBJ1-2|-|-|TRBV2
CASMEGGIYGYTF
TGTGCCAGCATGGAGGGGGGTATTTATGGCTACACCTTC
>TRBJ1-2|-|-|TRBV27
CASSWQAADYGYTF
TGTGCCAGCAGTTGGCAGGCTGCGGACTATGGCTACACCTTC
>TRBJ1-3|-|once|TRBV5-1
CASSIGLADSGNTIYF
TGCGCCAGCAGCATTGGCCTTGCCGACTCTGGAAACACCATATATTTT
>TRBJ2-1|TRBD2|-|TRBV27
CASSYTSGGVSYNEQFF
TGTGCCAGCAGTTACACTAGCGGGGGGGTATCCTACAATGAGCAGTTCTTC
>TRBJ1-5|-|-|TRBV11-2
CASSVTGWENQPQHF
TGTGCCAGCAGCGTAACAGGGTGGGAGAATCAGCCCCAGCATTTT
>TRBJ2-7|-|-|TRBV9
CASSATGAPQGEQYF
TGTGCCAGCAGCGCCACCGGGGCGCCCCAGGGCGAGCAGTACTTC
>TRBJ2-5|-|-|TRBV10-3
CAISRDGSGETQYF
TGTGCCATCTCCCGGGACGGATCAGGGGAGACCCAGTACTTC
>TRBJ1-5|-|-|TRBV11-2
CASSLEWDANQPQHF
TGTGCCAGCAGCTTAGAGTGGGACGCCAATCAGCCCCAGCATTTT
>TRBJ2-2|TRBD2|-|TRBV11-2
CASSFPRELAGTGELFF
TGTGCCAGCAGCTTCCCCCGAGAGCTAGCGGGCACCGGGGAGCTGTTTTTT
>TRBJ2-1|-|once|TRBV30
CAWSVRVGEQFF
TGTGCCTGGAGTGTTAGAGTCGGTGAGCAGTTCTTC
>TRBJ2-7|-|-|TRBV7-2
CASSLDPGINEQYF
TGTGCCAGCAGCTTGGACCCGGGTATTAACGAGCAGTACTTC
>TRBJ2-5|-|few|TRBV28
CASSGGGDGTETQYF
TGTGCCAGCAGTGGAGGGGGCGACGGGACTGAGACCCAGTACTTC
>TRBJ2-1|TRBD1|-|TRBV10-1
CASSARGLYNEQFF
TGCGCCAGCAGTGCGAGGGGGCTCTACAATGAGCAGTTCTTC
>TRBJ2-3|-|-|TRBV4-2
CASSQGLSGSSTDTQYF
TGTGCCAGCAGCCAAGGATTAAGTGGGAGTAGCACAGATACGCAGTATTTT
>TRBJ2-7|-|-|TRBV18
CASSPLGGEATNEQYF
TGTGCCAGCTCACCCCTCGGGGGTGAGGCCACTAACGAGCAGTACTTC
>TRBJ2-3|-|-|TRBV6-4
CASSERGSTDTQYF
TGTGCCAGCAGTGAGCGGGGAAGCACAGATACGCAGTATTTT
>TRBJ2-5|-|once|TRBV2
CASKGQDQETQYF
TGTGCCAGCAAAGGCCAGGACCAAGAGACCCAGTACTTC
>TRBJ2-1|-|once|TRBV28
CASSHERNEQFF
TGTGCCAGCAGCCATGAGCGGAATGAGCAGTTCTTC
>TRBJ2-1|-|once|TRBV30
CAWNPLERGSNEQFF
TGTGCCTGGAACCCCTTGGAGAGGGGGAGCAATGAGCAGTTCTTC
>TRBJ1-2|-|-|TRBV2
CASTLGTNYGYTF
TGTGCCAGCACCTTGGGGACAAACTATGGCTACACCTTC
>TRBJ2-7|TRBD1|-|TRBV25-1
CASSDIGTGISYEQYF
TGTGCCAGCAGCGACATTGGGACAGGAATCTCCTACGAGCAGTACTTC
>TRBJ2-1|-|-|TRBV7-9
CASSSLGRGRNEQFF
TGTGCCAGCAGCTCCCTGGGGCGGGGACGGAATGAGCAGTTCTTC
>TRBJ1-1|TRBD1|-|TRBV6-4
CASRDREGTEAFF
TGTGCCAGCAGGGACAGGGAGGGCACTGAAGCTTTCTTT
>TRBJ1-2|-|-|TRBV11-2
CASSLAGANYGYTF
TGTGCCAGCAGCTTAGCAGGGGCTAACTATGGCTACACCTTC
>TRBJ2-3|-|-|TRBV30
CAWRDPSSTDTQYF
TGTGCCTGGAGGGACCCTTCTAGCACAGATACGCAGTATTTT
>TRBJ2-3|TRBD2|-|TRBV6-1
CASSDPSGAFTDTQYF
TGTGCCAGCAGTGACCCTAGCGGGGCTTTCACAGATACGCAGTATTTT
>TRBJ2-5|TRBD2|once|TRBV5-1
CASSLGSGRPERYQETQYF
TGCGCCAGCAGCTTGGGTAGCGGGAGGCCCGAGAGGTACCAAGAGACCCAGTACTTC
>TRBJ1-5|TRBD1|-|TRBV7-9
CASSGSGGGYSNQPQHF
TGTGCCAGCAGCGGATCAGGGGGGGGCTATAGCAATCAGCCCCAGCATTTT
>TRBJ1-1|TRBD1|-|TRBV30
CAWRTGRGYTEAFF
TGTGCCTGGAGGACTGGCAGGGGGTACACTGAAGCTTTCTTT
>TRBJ1-1|-|many|TRBV4-1
CASSQVGGLGTEAFF
TGCGCCAGCAGCCAAGTGGGAGGTTTGGGCACTGAAGCTTTCTTT
>TRBJ2-2|-|once|TRBV2
CASSEGEVPGELFF
TGTGCCAGCAGTGAAGGGGAAGTGCCCGGGGAGCTGTTTTTT
>TRBJ1-5|-|-|TRBV7-2
CASSLAGGSNQPQHF
TGTGCCAGCAGCTTAGCAGGGGGGAGCAATCAGCCCCAGCATTTT
>TRBJ2-7|TRBD2|-|TRBV29-1
CSVRHKPGLGDEQYF
TGCAGCGTTCGGCACAAACCGGGACTAGGGGACGAGCAGTACTTC